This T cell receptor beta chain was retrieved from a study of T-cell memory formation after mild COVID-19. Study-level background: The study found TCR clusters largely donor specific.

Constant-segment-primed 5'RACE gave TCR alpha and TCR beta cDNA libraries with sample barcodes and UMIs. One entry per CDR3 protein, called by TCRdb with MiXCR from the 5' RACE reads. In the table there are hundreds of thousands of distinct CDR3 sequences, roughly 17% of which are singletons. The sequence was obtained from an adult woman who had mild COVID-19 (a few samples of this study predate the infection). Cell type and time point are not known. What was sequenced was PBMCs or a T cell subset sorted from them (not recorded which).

The CDR3 region has the DNA TGCAGCGTTGAAAGATCATACAATGAGCAGTTCTTC. Translation gives CSVERSYNEQFF. The V call is TRBV29-1, the J call TRBJ2-1; D ambiguous. From germline, CDR1 is SQVTM and CDR2 ANQGSEA. Trimming took off 2 bases at V and 4 bases at J, with 6 bases between the two ends. There are 12 residues in the CDR3.